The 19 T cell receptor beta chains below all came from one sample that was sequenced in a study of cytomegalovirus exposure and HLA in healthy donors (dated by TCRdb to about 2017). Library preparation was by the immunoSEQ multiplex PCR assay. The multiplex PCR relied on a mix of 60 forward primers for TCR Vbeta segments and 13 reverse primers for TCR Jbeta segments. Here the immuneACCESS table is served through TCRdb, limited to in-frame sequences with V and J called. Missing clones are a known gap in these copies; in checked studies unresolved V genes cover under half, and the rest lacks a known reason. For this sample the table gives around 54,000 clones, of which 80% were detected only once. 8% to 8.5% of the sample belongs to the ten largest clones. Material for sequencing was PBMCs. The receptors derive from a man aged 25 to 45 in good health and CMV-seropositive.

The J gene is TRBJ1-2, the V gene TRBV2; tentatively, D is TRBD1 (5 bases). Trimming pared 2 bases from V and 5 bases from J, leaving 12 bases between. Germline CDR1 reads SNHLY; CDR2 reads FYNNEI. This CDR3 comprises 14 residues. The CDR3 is CASSEWGRLYGYTF. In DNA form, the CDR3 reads TGTGCCAGCAGTGAATGGGGCAGGCTTTATGGCTACACCTTC.

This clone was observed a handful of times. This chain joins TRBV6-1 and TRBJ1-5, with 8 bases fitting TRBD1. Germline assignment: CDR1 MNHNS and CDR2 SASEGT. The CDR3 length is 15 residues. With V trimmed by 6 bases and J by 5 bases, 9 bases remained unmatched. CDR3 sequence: CASRGTGALYQPQHF. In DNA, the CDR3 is TGTGCCAGCAGGGGGACAGGCGCTTTATATCAGCCCCAGCATTTT.

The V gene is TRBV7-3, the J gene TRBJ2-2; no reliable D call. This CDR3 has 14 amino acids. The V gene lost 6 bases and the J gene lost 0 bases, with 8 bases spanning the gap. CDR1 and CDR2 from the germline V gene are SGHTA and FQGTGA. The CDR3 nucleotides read TGTGCCAGCAGATCCCAGGCGAACACCGGGGAGCTGTTTTTT. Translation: CASRSQANTGELFF.

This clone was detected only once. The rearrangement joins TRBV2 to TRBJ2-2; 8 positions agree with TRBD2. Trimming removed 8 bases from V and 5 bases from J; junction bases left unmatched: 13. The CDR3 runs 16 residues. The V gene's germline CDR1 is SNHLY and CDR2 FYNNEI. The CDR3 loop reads CASSTSGTRRTGELFF. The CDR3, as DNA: TGTGCCAGCTCAACCTCCGGGACTAGGAGAACCGGGGAGCTGTTTTTT. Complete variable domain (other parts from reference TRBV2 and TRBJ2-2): EPEVTQTPSHQVTQMGQEVILRCVPISNHLYFYWYRQILGQKVEFLVSFYNNEISEKSEIFDDQFSVERPDGSNFTLKIRSTKLEDSAMYFCASSTSGTRRTGELFFGEGSRLTVL.

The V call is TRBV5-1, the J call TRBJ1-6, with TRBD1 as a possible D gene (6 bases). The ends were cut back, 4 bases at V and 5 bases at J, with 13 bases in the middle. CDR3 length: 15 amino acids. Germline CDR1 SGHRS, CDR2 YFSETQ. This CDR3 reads CASSPQGRDNSPLHF. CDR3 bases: TGCGCCAGCAGCCCACAGGGTAGGGATAATTCACCCCTCCACTTT.

In DNA, the CDR3 is TGTGCCAGCAGCGTAGGAGTCAAGACAGGGGGAGGAGAAAAACTGTTTTTT. It is translated as CASSVGVKTGGGEKLFF. The chain uses TRBV9 and TRBJ1-4; TRBD1 matches 9 bases. This CDR3 has 17 residues. V lost 0 bases to trimming and J lost 8 bases; unmatched junction nucleotides: 11. Germline V gene sequence: CDR1 SGDLS, CDR2 YYNGEE.

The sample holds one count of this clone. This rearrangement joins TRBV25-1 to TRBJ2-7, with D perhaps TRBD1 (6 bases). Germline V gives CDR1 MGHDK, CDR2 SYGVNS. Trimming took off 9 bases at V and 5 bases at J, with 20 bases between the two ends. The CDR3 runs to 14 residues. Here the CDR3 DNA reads TGTGCCAGTGCCCCACAGGGACAAACGGACGAGCAGTACTTC. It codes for CASAPQGQTDEQYF.

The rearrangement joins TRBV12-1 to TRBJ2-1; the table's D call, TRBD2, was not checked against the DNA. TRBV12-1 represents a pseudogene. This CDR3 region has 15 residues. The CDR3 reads CASSSRGTSDNEQFF. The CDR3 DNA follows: TGTGCCAGCAGCTCCCGCGGGACTAGCGACAATGAGCAGTTCTTC.

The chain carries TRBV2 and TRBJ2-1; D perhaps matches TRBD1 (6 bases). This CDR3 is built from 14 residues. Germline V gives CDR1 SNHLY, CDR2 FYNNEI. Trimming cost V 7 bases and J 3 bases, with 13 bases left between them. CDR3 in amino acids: CASNTGFLYNEQFF. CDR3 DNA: TGTGCCAGCAATACAGGGTTTCTCTACAATGAGCAGTTCTTC.

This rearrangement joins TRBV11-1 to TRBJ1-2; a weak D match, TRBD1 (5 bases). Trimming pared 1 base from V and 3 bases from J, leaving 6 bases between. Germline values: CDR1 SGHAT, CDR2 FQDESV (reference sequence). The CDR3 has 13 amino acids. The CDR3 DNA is TGTGCCAGCAGCTTAGGACAGTACTATGGCTACACCTTC. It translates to CASSLGQYYGYTF.

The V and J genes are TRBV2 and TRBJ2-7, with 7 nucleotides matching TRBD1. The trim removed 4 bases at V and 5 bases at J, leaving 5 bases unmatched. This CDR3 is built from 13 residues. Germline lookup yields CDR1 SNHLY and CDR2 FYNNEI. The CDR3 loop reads CASSGQGFDEQYF. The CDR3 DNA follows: TGTGCCAGCAGTGGACAGGGTTTCGACGAGCAGTACTTC.

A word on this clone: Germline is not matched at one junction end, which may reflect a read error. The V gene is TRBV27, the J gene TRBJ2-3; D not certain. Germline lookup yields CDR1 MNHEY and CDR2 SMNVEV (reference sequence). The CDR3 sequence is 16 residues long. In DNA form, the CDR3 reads TGTGCCAGCAGTTTATCGGTCGCTTTTGGCACGGATACGCAGTATTTT. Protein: CASSLSVAFGTDTQYF.

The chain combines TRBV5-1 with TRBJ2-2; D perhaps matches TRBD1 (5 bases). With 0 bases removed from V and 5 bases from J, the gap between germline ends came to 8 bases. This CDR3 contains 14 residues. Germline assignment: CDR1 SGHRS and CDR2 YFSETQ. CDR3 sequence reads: CASSLVQDTGELFF. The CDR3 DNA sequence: TGCGCCAGCAGCTTGGTACAGGATACCGGGGAGCTGTTTTTT.

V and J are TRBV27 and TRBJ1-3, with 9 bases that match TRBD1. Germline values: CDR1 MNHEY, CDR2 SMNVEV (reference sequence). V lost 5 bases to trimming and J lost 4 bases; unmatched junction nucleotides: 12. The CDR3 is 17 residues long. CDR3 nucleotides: TGTGCCAGCAGTAAAAACCTACAGGGGGCGAGAGGAAACACCATATATTTT. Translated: CASSKNLQGARGNTIYF.

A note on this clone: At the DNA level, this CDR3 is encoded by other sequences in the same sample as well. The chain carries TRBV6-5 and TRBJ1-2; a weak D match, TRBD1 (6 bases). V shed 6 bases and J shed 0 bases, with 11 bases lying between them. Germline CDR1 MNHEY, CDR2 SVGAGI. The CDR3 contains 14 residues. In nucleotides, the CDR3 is TGTGCCAGCAGACCAGGGACATCTAACTATGGCTACACCTTC. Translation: CASRPGTSNYGYTF.

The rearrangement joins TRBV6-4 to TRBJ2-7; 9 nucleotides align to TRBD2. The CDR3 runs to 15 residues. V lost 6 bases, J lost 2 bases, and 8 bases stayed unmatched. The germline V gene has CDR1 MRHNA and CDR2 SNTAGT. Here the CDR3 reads CASSALGGGAYEQYF. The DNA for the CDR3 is TGTGCCAGCAGCGCCCTTGGCGGGGGGGCCTACGAGCAGTACTTC.

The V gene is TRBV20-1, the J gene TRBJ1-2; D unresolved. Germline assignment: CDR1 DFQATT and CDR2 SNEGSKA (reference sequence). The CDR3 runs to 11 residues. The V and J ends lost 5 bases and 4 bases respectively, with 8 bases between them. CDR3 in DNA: TGCAGTGCTTGGGCAGGCTATGGCTACACCTTC. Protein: CSAWAGYGYTF.

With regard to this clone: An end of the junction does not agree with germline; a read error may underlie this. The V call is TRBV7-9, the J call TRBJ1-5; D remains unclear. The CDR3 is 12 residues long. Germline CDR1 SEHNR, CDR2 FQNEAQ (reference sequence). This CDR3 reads CSSSLSGQPQHF. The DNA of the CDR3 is TGTTCCAGCAGCTTATCAGGTCAGCCCCAGCATTTT.

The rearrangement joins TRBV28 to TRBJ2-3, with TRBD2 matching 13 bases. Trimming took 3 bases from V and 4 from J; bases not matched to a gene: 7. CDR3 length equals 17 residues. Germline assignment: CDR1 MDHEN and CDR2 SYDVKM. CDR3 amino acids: CASSFARLAGGPDTQYF. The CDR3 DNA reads TGTGCCAGCAGTTTCGCCCGACTAGCGGGGGGTCCAGATACGCAGTATTTT.